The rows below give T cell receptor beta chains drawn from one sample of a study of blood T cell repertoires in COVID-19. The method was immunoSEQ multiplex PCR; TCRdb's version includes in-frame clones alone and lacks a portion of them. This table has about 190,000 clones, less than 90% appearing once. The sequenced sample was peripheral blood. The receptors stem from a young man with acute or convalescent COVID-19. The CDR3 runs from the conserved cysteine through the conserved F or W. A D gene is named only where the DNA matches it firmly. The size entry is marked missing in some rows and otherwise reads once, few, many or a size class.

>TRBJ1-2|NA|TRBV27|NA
CASSPNRDLYGYTF
TGTGCCAGCAGTCCCAACAGGGACCTCTATGGCTACACCTTC
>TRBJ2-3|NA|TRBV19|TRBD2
CASSTGLGSPKSTDTQYF
TGTGCCAGTAGTACGGGACTAGGATCCCCTAAAAGCACAGATACGCAGTATTTT
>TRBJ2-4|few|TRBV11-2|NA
CASTLVGFGVGPKNIQYF
TGTGCCAGCACCCTCGTCGGGTTCGGTGTGGGTCCGAAAAACATTCAGTACTTC
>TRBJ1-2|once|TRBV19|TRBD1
CASSIVGQGNYGYTF
TGTGCCAGTAGTATAGTGGGACAGGGGAACTATGGCTACACCTTC
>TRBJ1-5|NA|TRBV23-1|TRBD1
CASSQFPGTDYSNQPQHF
TGCGCCAGCAGTCAGTTCCCGGGGACAGACTATAGCAATCAGCCCCAGCATTTT
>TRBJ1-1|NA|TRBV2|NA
CASSEGRVNTEAFF
TGTGCCAGCAGTGAGGGCAGGGTGAACACTGAAGCTTTCTTT
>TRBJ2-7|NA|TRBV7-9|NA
CASSPDFPYEQYF
TGTGCCAGCAGCCCCGACTTTCCCTACGAGCAGTACTTC
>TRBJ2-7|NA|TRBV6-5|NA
CASSYSTASSYEQYF
TGTGCCAGCAGTTACTCGACTGCGAGCTCCTACGAGCAGTACTTC
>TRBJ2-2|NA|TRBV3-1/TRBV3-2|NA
CASSPLLNTGELFF
TGTGCCAGCAGCCCCCTATTAAACACCGGGGAGCTGTTTTTT
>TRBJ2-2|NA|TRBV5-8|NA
CASSLFLAAYTGELFF
TGTGCCAGCAGCTTGTTCTTAGCGGCCTACACCGGGGAGCTGTTTTTT
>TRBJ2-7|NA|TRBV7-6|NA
CASSPLTLGSSYEQYF
TGTGCCAGCAGCCCCCTGACCCTTGGGAGCTCCTACGAGCAGTACTTC
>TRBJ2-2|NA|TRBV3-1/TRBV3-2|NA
CASSPAGSGELFF
TGTGCCAGCAGCCCGGCCGGGTCCGGGGAGCTGTTTTTT
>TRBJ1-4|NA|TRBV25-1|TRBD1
CASSESTGGIELFF
TGTGCCAGCAGTGAATCGACAGGGGGGATCGAACTGTTTTTT
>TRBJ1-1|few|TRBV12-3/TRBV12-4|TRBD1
CASSRQGNTEAFF
TGTGCCAGCAGTAGACAGGGGAACACTGAAGCTTTCTTT
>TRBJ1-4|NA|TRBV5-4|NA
CASSTRDTATNEKLFF
TGTGCCAGCAGCACTCGGGACACGGCAACTAATGAAAAACTGTTTTTT
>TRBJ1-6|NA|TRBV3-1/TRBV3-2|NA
CASSQDRWGSEHSPLHF
TGTGCCAGCAGCCAAGATCGGTGGGGCAGTGAACATTCACCCCTCCACTTT
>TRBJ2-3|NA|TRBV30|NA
CAWSGLGGYTQYF
TGTGCCTGGAGTGGGCTAGGTGGATATACGCAGTATTTT
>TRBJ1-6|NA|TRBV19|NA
CASSLEVGPLHF
TGTGCCAGTAGTCTCGAGGTGGGACCCCTCCACTTT
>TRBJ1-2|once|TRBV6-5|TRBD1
CASSHDRDPNYGYTF
TGTGCCAGCAGTCACGACAGGGACCCCAACTATGGCTACACCTTC
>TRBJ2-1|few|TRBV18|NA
CASSLANRAKEQFF
TGTGCCAGCTCATTGGCGAACAGGGCAAAGGAGCAGTTCTTC
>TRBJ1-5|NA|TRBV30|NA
CAWSVQGNQPQHF
TGTGCCTGGAGTGTCCAGGGTAATCAGCCCCAGCATTTT
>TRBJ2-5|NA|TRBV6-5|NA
CAIRGTVKTQYF
TGTGCCATACGGGGGACAGTGAAGACCCAGTACTTC
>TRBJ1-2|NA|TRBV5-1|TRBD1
CASSSHTGGADGYTF
TGCGCCAGCAGCTCTCACACAGGGGGCGCAGATGGCTACACCTTC
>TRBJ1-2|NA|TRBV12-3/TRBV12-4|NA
CASSAYGGYTF
TGTGCCAGCAGCGCCTACGGTGGCTACACCTTC
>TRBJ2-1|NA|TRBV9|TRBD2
CASSAGTSGGASNEQFF
TGTGCCAGCAGCGCCGGGACTAGCGGGGGGGCTTCCAATGAGCAGTTCTTC
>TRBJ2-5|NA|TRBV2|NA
CASSETEEGTQYF
TGTGCCAGCAGTGAGACCGAGGAAGGGACCCAGTACTTC
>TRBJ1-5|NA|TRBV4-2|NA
CASSPFQRTVQPQHF
TGTGCCAGCAGCCCGTTTCAAAGGACTGTTCAGCCCCAGCATTTT
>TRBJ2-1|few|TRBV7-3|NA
CASSLTPGAYNEQFF
TGTGCCAGCAGCTTAACCCCGGGAGCATACAATGAGCAGTTCTTC
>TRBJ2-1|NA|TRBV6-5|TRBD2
CASSYSRTSYNEQFF
TGTGCCAGCAGTTACTCTAGGACTAGTTACAATGAGCAGTTCTTC
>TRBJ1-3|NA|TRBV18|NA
CASSPAVGASSGNTIYF
TGTGCCAGCTCACCAGCGGTGGGGGCAAGCTCTGGAAACACCATATATTTT
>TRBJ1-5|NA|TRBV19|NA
CASTPRGEWNQPQHF
TGTGCCAGTACCCCTCGGGGGGAATGGAATCAGCCCCAGCATTTT
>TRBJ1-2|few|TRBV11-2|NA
CASSLSSWGDGYTF
TGTGCCAGCAGCTTATCGAGTTGGGGGGATGGCTACACCTTC
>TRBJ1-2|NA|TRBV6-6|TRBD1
CASCTGEAHGYTF
TGTGCCAGCTGTACAGGGGAGGCTCATGGCTACACCTTC
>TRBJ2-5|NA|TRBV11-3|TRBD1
CASSLGRTGDQETQYF
TGTGCCAGCAGCTTAGGAAGGACAGGGGACCAAGAGACCCAGTACTTC
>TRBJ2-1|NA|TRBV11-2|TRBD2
CASSPHPGAGDPNEQFF
TGTGCCAGCAGCCCGCACCCTGGAGCGGGGGACCCCAATGAGCAGTTCTTC
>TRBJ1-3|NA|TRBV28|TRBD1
CASSSARGPEGNTIYF
TGTGCCAGCAGTTCCGCCAGGGGGCCAGAGGGAAACACCATATATTTT
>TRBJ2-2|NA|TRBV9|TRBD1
CASSVYSPGQANTGELFF
TGTGCCAGCAGCGTATATTCCCCGGGACAGGCGAACACCGGGGAGCTGTTTTTT
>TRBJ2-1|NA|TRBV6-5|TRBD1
CASSPQGVSYNEQFF
TGTGCCAGCAGTCCCCAGGGGGTCTCCTACAATGAGCAGTTCTTC
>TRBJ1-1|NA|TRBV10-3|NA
CAISDRAPNTEAFF
TGTGCCATCAGTGACAGGGCCCCGAACACTGAAGCTTTCTTT
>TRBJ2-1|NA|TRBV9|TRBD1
CASSVSGGRGEQFF
TGTGCCAGCAGCGTGTCAGGGGGCAGGGGAGAGCAGTTCTTC
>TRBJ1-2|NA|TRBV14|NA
CASSRGGPSYGYTF
TGTGCCAGCAGTCGCGGGGGACCAAGCTATGGCTACACCTTC